The T cell receptor (beta chain) under discussion was sequenced for a study of blood T cell repertoires in COVID-19. Study-level background: PBMCs, B-cell-depleted T cells, or T cells were the source of the cDNA or gDNA that made up the material.

The ends were cut back, 0 bases at V and 0 bases at J, with 11 bases in the middle. The CDR3 sequence is 17 residues long. Germline V CDR1 and CDR2: KGHSH, LQKENI. Generated by immunoSEQ multiplex PCR, the TCRdb table keeps only in-frame clones and is missing some. The sample includes 200,000 or so clones, about four fifths of them seen just once. The sample comprised peripheral blood. The TCR sequence derives from a woman of 80 years or more with COVID-19, enrolled during active disease. The chain has TRBV18 and TRBJ2-2, with a possible D match to TRBD1 (6 bases). CDR3 sequence: CASSPPNGGPNTGELFF. CDR3 DNA: TGTGCCAGCTCACCACCGAATGGGGGCCCGAACACCGGGGAGCTGTTTTTT.